This T cell receptor beta chain was obtained from a study of T cell responses to AZD1222 COVID-19 vaccine. Study results and caveats: Rises in breadth and depth of Spike-specific TCRs came after two AZD1222 doses. Of the AZD1222 recipients, only six were seropositive at baseline. Repertoires were obtained only post-peak T cell response.

Libraries were prepared by immunoSEQ multiplex PCR; TCRdb keeps only in-frame clonotypes and omits some of them. The sample shows roughly 180,000 clones, 94% of them seen only once. Worth noting for this clone: Its specificity is not known.

Recipients boosted at about 4 weeks or about 12 weeks are pooled. This CDR3 comprises 13 residues. CDR1 is SGHTS and CDR2 is YDEGEE in the germline V gene. V was pared by 0 bases and J by 2 bases, with 5 bases between. This TCR was recovered from an adult who received the AZD1222 COVID-19 vaccine. Sequenced material: peripheral blood, taken 28 days after the second AZD1222 dose. The chain recombines TRBV5-8 with TRBJ1-1, with D hard to call. Here the CDR3 DNA reads TGTGCCAGCAGCTTGGTAGTAAACACTGAAGCTTTCTTT. Protein product: CASSLVVNTEAFF. The complete variable domain, with remaining parts taken from reference TRBV5-8 and TRBJ1-1, reads EAGVTQSPTHLIKTRGQQATLRCSPISGHTSVYWYQQALGLGLQFLLWYDEGEERNRGNFPPRFSGRQFPNYSSELNVNALELEDSALYLCASSLVVNTEAFFGQGTRLTVV.